These T cell receptor beta chains were read from a single sample in a study of vaccination effects on CD4 cells after COVID-19. Antigens of these TCRs are unknown. Some clones are missing from TCRdb's copy, which holds only in-frame ones; the method was immunoSEQ multiplex PCR. The sample includes around 59,000 clones, roughly three quarters of them seen just once. Sequencing used CD4+ T cells from PBMCs cultured with HCoV-OC43 spike peptides, obtained after COVID-19 vaccination. The receptor set was obtained from a human donor who received a COVID-19 vaccine. Each CDR3 is given with its conserved first and last residue.

j_call | v_call | cdr3_aa
TRBJ2-2 | TRBV5-1 | CASSLELVGNTGELFF
TRBJ2-3 | TRBV6-5 | CASSYRRGSSTDTQYF
TRBJ1-2 | TRBV24-1 | CATSDSGVSGYTF
TRBJ1-1 | TRBV19 | CASSLDRRGTEAFF
TRBJ2-6 | TRBV9 | CASSPTNGANVLTF
TRBJ1-6 | TRBV7-2 | CASSLDVGYSPLHF
TRBJ1-5 | TRBV19 | CASSPRAPVQPQHF
TRBJ2-3 | TRBV5-1 | CASSLAGQGSADTQYF
TRBJ1-3 | TRBV4-2 | CASSQTLTGVSGNTIYF
TRBJ1-6 | TRBV6-5 | CASRGTGGNSPLHF
TRBJ2-3 | TRBV2 | CASRASGPRTDTQYF
TRBJ1-2 | TRBV24-1 | CATLVLNRVLDGYTF
TRBJ2-2 | TRBV7-8 | CASSLRGAHTGELFF
TRBJ2-1 | TRBV5-1 | CASSLANVAIEQFF
TRBJ1-1 | TRBV6-2/TRBV6-3 | CASSEGWTEAFF
TRBJ1-5 | TRBV4-2 | CASSQEAGRYQPQHF
TRBJ1-4 | TRBV7-9 | CASSIKTGSYEKLFF
TRBJ1-3 | TRBV20-1 | CSASTGAEAGNTIYF
TRBJ1-2 | TRBV3-1/TRBV3-2 | CASSRLSDRRRGYTF
TRBJ1-3 | TRBV12-3/TRBV12-4 | CANRRGTGNTIYF
TRBJ1-1 | TRBV5-8 | CASHRSLVRTEAFF
TRBJ1-3 | TRBV28 | CASTTGLGNTIYF
TRBJ2-4 | TRBV5-1 | CASSLEGTGVSKNIQYF
TRBJ1-1 | TRBV19 | CASSIGQAHPEAFF
TRBJ2-2 | TRBV2 | CASSDPTGPRANTGELFF
TRBJ1-2 | TRBV2 | CASTKGQLNYGYTF
TRBJ2-3 | TRBV4-1 | CASSLRLSTDTQYF
TRBJ1-6 | TRBV19 | CASRRQGLSYNSPLHF
TRBJ1-3 | TRBV11-2 | CASSFPSRDTIYF
TRBJ1-2 | TRBV7-2 | CASSLTRWGTYGYTF
TRBJ1-5 | TRBV15 | CATSSGGTGGNWPQHF
TRBJ1-3 | TRBV6-1 | CASSDGGSGNTIYF
TRBJ1-5 | TRBV19 | CASSTAPFLPQHF
TRBJ2-5 | TRBV25-1 | CASSTPQETQYF
TRBJ2-2 | TRBV5-1 | CASSFQTGGAGTGELFF
TRBJ2-4 | TRBV27 | CASSPRGGPKNIQYF
TRBJ1-2 | TRBV2 | CASRYGGLNYGYTF
TRBJ1-1 | TRBV18 | CASSPWADDTEAFF